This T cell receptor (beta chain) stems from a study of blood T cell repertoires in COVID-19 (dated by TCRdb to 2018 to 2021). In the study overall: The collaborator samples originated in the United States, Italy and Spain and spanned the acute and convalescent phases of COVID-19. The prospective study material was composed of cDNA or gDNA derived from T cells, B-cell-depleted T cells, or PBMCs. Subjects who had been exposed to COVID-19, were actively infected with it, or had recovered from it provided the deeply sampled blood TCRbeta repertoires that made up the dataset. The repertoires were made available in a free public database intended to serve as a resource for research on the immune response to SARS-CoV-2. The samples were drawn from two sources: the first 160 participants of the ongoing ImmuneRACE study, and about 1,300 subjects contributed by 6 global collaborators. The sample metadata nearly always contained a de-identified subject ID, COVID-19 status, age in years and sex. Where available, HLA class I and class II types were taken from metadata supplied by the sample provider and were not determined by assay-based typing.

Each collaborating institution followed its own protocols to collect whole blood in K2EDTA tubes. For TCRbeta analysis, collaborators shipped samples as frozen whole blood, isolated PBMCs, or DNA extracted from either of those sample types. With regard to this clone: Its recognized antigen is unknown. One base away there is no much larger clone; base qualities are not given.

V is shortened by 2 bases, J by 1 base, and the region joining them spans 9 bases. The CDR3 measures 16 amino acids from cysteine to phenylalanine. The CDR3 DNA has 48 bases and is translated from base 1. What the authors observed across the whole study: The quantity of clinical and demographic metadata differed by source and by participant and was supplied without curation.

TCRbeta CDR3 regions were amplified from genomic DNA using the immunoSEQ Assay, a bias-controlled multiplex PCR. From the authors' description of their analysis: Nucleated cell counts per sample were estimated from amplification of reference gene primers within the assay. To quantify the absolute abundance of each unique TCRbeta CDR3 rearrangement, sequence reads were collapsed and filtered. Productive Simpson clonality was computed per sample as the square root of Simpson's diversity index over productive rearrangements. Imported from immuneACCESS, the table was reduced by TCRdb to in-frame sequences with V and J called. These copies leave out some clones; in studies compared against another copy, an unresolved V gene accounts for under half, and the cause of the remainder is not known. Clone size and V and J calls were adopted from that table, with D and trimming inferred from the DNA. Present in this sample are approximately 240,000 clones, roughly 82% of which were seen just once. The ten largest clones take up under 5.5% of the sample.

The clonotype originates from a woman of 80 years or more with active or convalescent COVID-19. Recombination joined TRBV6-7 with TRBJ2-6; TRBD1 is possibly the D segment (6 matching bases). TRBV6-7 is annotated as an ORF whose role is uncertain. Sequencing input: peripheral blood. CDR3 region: CASSYRTVSGANVLTF. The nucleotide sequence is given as TGTGCCAGCAGTTACCGGACAGTGTCTGGGGCCAACGTCCTGACTTTC.